These T cell receptor beta chains were read from a single sample in a study of glioma-infiltrating T cells after dendritic cell vaccination. Repertoires were generated with immunoSEQ multiplex PCR, while TCRdb's copy carries only in-frame clones and drops some. There are tens of thousands of clones in the sample; roughly four fifths occur only once, and 2.1% lies in the top ten. The specimen was blood, collected before dendritic cell vaccination. All receptors derive from a human donor with glioblastoma. Each CDR3 is given with its conserved first and last residue. The order of the fields is CDR3 DNA, CDR3 protein, clone size, D gene, J gene, V gene. D genes are given only for firm matches. Clone sizes are given selectively: once, few, many, or a class where the clone is expanded.

CDR3nt: TGTGCCAGTAGACCCGGGACAGAGACCGGGGAGCTGTTTTTT; CDR3aa: CASRPGTETGELFF; abundance: NA; d_gene: TRBD1; j_gene: TRBJ2-2; v_gene: TRBV19
CDR3nt: TGTGCCAGCAACCCGAACAGGGGGTTCGCCGGGGAGCTGTTTTTT; CDR3aa: CASNPNRGFAGELFF; abundance: NA; d_gene: TRBD1; j_gene: TRBJ2-2; v_gene: TRBV6-5
CDR3nt: TGTGCCAGCAGCGTGGGCCCCACTAGGTTCGGCGAGCAGTACTTC; CDR3aa: CASSVGPTRFGEQYF; abundance: NA; d_gene: NA; j_gene: TRBJ2-7; v_gene: TRBV9
CDR3nt: TGTGCCAGCAGTGACGAGAGACAGGGTAACTATGGCTACACCTTC; CDR3aa: CASSDERQGNYGYTF; abundance: NA; d_gene: TRBD1; j_gene: TRBJ1-2; v_gene: TRBV25-1
CDR3nt: TGTGCCAGCAGCCAAGAGGAGGGCTTCCCTGATACGCAGTATTTT; CDR3aa: CASSQEEGFPDTQYF; abundance: NA; d_gene: NA; j_gene: TRBJ2-3; v_gene: TRBV4-2
CDR3nt: TGCGCCAGCAGCTTCGAAGCGGGAGAAGGAGAGACCCAGTACTTC; CDR3aa: CASSFEAGEGETQYF; abundance: few; d_gene: TRBD2; j_gene: TRBJ2-5; v_gene: TRBV5-1
CDR3nt: TGTGCCAGTAGTACCCGAGGACGACAGTCCCCTAGCACAGATACGCAGTATTTT; CDR3aa: CASSTRGRQSPSTDTQYF; abundance: NA; d_gene: NA; j_gene: TRBJ2-3; v_gene: TRBV19
CDR3nt: TGCGCCAGCAGCTTGGCCTTGGGGCTTAGCACAGATACGCAGTATTTT; CDR3aa: CASSLALGLSTDTQYF; abundance: NA; d_gene: NA; j_gene: TRBJ2-3; v_gene: TRBV5-1
CDR3nt: TGTGCCAGCAGCCAAATTGACAGGGGTAACGCAGCTTTCTTT; CDR3aa: CASSQIDRGNAAFF; abundance: NA; d_gene: TRBD1; j_gene: TRBJ1-1; v_gene: TRBV14
CDR3nt: TGTGCCAGCAGCCAGGCACAGGGGTTGACTGAAGCTTTCTTT; CDR3aa: CASSQAQGLTEAFF; abundance: NA; d_gene: TRBD1; j_gene: TRBJ1-1; v_gene: TRBV14
CDR3nt: TGTGCCAGCTCACCCGGGACAGAGCTATGGGGCTACACCTTC; CDR3aa: CASSPGTELWGYTF; abundance: once; d_gene: TRBD1; j_gene: TRBJ1-2; v_gene: TRBV18
CDR3nt: TGTGCCAGTAGTATACTGACGGGACTGACTGTCTATGGCTACACCTTC; CDR3aa: CASSILTGLTVYGYTF; abundance: NA; d_gene: NA; j_gene: TRBJ1-2; v_gene: TRBV19
CDR3nt: TGTGCCAGCAGCGGGGCCGGAACAGTGGCTTCAAAGAAAGCTTTCTTT; CDR3aa: CASSGAGTVASKKAFF; abundance: NA; d_gene: NA; j_gene: TRBJ1-1; v_gene: TRBV9
CDR3nt: TGCGCCAGCAGCTTGGATCAGGGAACCTACGAGCAGTACTTC; CDR3aa: CASSLDQGTYEQYF; abundance: NA; d_gene: NA; j_gene: TRBJ2-7; v_gene: TRBV5-1
CDR3nt: TGCGCCAGCAGCTTGGCGGGACACAGCTACGAGCAGTACTTC; CDR3aa: CASSLAGHSYEQYF; abundance: NA; d_gene: NA; j_gene: TRBJ2-7; v_gene: TRBV5-1
CDR3nt: TGTGCCAGCAGTCCACAGGGGGTCGAGTACAATGAGCAGTTCTTC; CDR3aa: CASSPQGVEYNEQFF; abundance: NA; d_gene: TRBD1; j_gene: TRBJ2-1; v_gene: TRBV7-9
CDR3nt: TGCGCCAGCAGCCAGGGTGGGACTAGCGGCAGTCAAGAGACCCAGTACTTC; CDR3aa: CASSQGGTSGSQETQYF; abundance: NA; d_gene: TRBD2; j_gene: TRBJ2-5; v_gene: TRBV4-1
CDR3nt: TGTGCCAGTAGTCTCGGACAGGGACACAATCAGCCCCAGCATTTT; CDR3aa: CASSLGQGHNQPQHF; abundance: few; d_gene: TRBD1; j_gene: TRBJ1-5; v_gene: TRBV19
CDR3nt: TGTGCCAGCAGTTTACCGGGACAGGGGACTTCCGGGGAGCTGTTTTTT; CDR3aa: CASSLPGQGTSGELFF; abundance: NA; d_gene: TRBD1; j_gene: TRBJ2-2; v_gene: TRBV27
CDR3nt: TGCGCCAGCAGCCAAACATACAGGGGGGACTATGGCTACACCTTC; CDR3aa: CASSQTYRGDYGYTF; abundance: NA; d_gene: TRBD1; j_gene: TRBJ1-2; v_gene: TRBV4-1
CDR3nt: TGTGCCATCAGTGACGGGACAGGGGGAGGCAATCAGCCCCAGCATTTT; CDR3aa: CAISDGTGGGNQPQHF; abundance: NA; d_gene: TRBD1; j_gene: TRBJ1-5; v_gene: TRBV10-3
CDR3nt: TGTGCCAGCAGCCCGACGTACACGGGAGTGGAGAAGGAGACCCAGTACTTC; CDR3aa: CASSPTYTGVEKETQYF; abundance: NA; d_gene: NA; j_gene: TRBJ2-5; v_gene: TRBV7-9
CDR3nt: TGTGCCTGGAGTCCAAGTGGGGGGGCCAAAAACATTCAGTACTTC; CDR3aa: CAWSPSGGAKNIQYF; abundance: NA; d_gene: NA; j_gene: TRBJ2-4; v_gene: TRBV30
CDR3nt: TGTGCCAGCAGCGGATCCGGGACAGGGGGGGAGACCCAGTACTTC; CDR3aa: CASSGSGTGGETQYF; abundance: NA; d_gene: TRBD1; j_gene: TRBJ2-5; v_gene: TRBV7-7
CDR3nt: TGTGCCAGCTGTGATTGGGACACAAAGAACACTGAAGCTTTCTTT; CDR3aa: CASCDWDTKNTEAFF; abundance: NA; d_gene: NA; j_gene: TRBJ1-1; v_gene: TRBV2
CDR3nt: TGTGCCACCAGGGTCGGACAGACCTATAATTCACCCCTCCACTTT; CDR3aa: CATRVGQTYNSPLHF; abundance: NA; d_gene: NA; j_gene: TRBJ1-6; v_gene: TRBV15
CDR3nt: TGTGCCACCAGCAGAGATCGTGGACAGAAGTATAGCAATCAGCCCCAGCATTTT; CDR3aa: CATSRDRGQKYSNQPQHF; abundance: NA; d_gene: NA; j_gene: TRBJ1-5; v_gene: TRBV15
CDR3nt: TGTGCCAGCAGCTTGATAGCAACTAATGAAAAACTGTTTTTT; CDR3aa: CASSLIATNEKLFF; abundance: NA; d_gene: NA; j_gene: TRBJ1-4; v_gene: TRBV5-6